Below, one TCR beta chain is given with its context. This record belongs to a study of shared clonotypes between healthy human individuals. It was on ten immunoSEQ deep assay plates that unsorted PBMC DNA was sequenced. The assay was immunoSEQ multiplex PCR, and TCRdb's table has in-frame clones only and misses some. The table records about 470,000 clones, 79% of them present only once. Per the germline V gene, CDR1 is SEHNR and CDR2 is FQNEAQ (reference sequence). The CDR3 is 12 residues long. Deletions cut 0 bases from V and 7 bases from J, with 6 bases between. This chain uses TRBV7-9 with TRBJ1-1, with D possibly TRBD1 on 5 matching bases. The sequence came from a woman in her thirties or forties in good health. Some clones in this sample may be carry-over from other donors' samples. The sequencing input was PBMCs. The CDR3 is CASSLADSEAFF. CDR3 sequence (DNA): TGTGCCAGCAGCTTAGCAGACAGTGAAGCTTTCTTT. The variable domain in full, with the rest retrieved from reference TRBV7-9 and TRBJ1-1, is DTGVSQNPRHKITKRGQNVTFRCDPISEHNRLYWYRQTLGQGPEFLTYFQNEAQLEKSRLLSDRFSAERPKGSFSTLEIQRTEQGDSAMYLCASSLADSEAFFGQGTRLTVV.